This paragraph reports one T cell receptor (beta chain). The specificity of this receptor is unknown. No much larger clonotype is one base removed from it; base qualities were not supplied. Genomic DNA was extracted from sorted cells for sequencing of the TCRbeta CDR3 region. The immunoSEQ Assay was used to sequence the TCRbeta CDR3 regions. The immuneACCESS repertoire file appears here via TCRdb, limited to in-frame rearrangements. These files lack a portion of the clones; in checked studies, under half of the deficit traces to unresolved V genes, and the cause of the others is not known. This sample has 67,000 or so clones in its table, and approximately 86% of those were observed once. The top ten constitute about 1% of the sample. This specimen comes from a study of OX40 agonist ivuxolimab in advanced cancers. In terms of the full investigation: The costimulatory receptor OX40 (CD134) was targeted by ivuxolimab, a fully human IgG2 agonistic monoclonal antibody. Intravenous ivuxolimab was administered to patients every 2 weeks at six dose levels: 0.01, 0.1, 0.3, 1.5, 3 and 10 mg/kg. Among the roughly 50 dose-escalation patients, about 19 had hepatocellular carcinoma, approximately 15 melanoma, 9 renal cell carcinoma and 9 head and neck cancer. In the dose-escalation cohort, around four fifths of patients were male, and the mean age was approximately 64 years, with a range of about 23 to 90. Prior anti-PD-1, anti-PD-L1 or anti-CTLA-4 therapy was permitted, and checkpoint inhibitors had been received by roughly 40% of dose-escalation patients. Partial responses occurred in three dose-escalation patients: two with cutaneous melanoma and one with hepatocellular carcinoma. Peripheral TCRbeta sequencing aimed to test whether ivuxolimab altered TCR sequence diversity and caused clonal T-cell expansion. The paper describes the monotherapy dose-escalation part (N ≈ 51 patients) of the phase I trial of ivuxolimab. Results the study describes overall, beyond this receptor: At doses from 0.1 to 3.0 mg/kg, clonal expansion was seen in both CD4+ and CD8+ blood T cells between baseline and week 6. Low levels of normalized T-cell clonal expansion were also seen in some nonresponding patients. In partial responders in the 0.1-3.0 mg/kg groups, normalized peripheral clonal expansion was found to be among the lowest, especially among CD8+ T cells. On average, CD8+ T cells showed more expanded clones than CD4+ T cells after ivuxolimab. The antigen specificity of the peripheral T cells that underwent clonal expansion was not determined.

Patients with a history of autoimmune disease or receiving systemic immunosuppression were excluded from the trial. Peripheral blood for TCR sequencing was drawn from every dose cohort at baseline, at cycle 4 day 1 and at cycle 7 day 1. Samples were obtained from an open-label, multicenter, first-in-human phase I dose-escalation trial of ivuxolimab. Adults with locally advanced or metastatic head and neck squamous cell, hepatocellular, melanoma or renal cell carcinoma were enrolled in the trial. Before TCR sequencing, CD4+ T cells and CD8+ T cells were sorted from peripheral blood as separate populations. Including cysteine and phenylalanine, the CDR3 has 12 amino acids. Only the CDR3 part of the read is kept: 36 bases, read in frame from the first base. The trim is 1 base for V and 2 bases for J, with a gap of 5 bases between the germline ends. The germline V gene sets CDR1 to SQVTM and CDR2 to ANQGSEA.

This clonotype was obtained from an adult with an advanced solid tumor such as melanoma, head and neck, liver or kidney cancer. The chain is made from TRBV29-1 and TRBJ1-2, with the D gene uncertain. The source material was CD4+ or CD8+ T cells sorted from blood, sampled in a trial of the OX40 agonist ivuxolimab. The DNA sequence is TGCAGCGTTGAAGTCCACAACTATGGCTACACCTTC. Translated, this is CSVEVHNYGYTF.